Presented here are 9 T cell receptor beta chains from one specimen sequenced in a study of cytomegalovirus exposure and HLA in healthy donors. PCR used 60 Vbeta primers and 13 Jbeta primers. Clones were sequenced by immunoSEQ multiplex PCR, and TCRdb holds only the in-frame ones, with some missing. This table holds 130,000 or so clones, 76% found once. The sequenced sample consisted of PBMCs. These receptors originate from a man in his forties in good health and CMV-seronegative.

This clone has just a few counts. The V and J genes are TRBV30 and TRBJ1-5; maybe TRBD1 (5 bases). Trimming removed 3 bases at V and 3 bases at J, with 18 bases between. Germline V CDR1 and CDR2: GTSNPN, SVGIG (reference sequence). The CDR3 runs 16 residues. CDR3 bases: TGTGCCTGGAGCCAACGTATGGGGGGAGTCAATCAGCCCCAGCATTTT. Translated, it gives CAWSQRMGGVNQPQHF.

The rearrangement links TRBV28 to TRBJ2-4; the D gene is possibly TRBD2 (6 bases). The CDR3 has 13 residues. Trimming left V 2 bases short and J 12 bases short, with 14 bases between. Per the germline V gene, CDR1 is MDHEN and CDR2 is SYDVKM. This chain's CDR3 is CASSLGQDYSQYF. The CDR3 nucleotides read TGTGCCAGCAGTTTAGGGCAGGACTACAGTCAGTACTTC.

V is TRBV2 and J is TRBJ1-2; 9 nucleotides agree with TRBD1. The CDR3 totals 18 residues. CDR1 is SNHLY, CDR2 FYNNEI, per germline. With V trimmed by 3 bases and J by 0 bases, 11 bases remained unmatched. The CDR3: CASSETGTGFLTNYGYTF. DNA of the CDR3: TGTGCCAGCAGTGAGACCGGGACAGGGTTCCTCACTAACTATGGCTACACCTTC. Combining the CDR3 with reference TRBV2 and TRBJ1-2 gives the whole variable domain EPEVTQTPSHQVTQMGQEVILRCVPISNHLYFYWYRQILGQKVEFLVSFYNNEISEKSEIFDDQFSVERPDGSNFTLKIRSTKLEDSAMYFCASSETGTGFLTNYGYTFGSGTRLTVV.

The chain joins TRBV19 to TRBJ2-1, with TRBD2 identical over 10 bases. V lost 2 bases and J lost 4; bases outside the gene matches: 2. In germline, CDR1 is LNHDA, CDR2 SQIVND (reference sequence). The CDR3 sequence is 15 residues long. The CDR3 region has the DNA TGTGCCAGTAGTATACTAGCGGGAGAGTACAATGAGCAGTTCTTC. Translating it yields CASSILAGEYNEQFF.

The genes are TRBV9 and TRBJ2-7; TRBD1 agrees at 8 bases. Trimming took 4 bases from V and 7 from J; bases not matched to a gene: 10. Germline V lookup: CDR1 SGDLS, CDR2 YYNGEE. The CDR3 length is 14 residues. The CDR3 loop reads CASSSETGGYEQYF. In nucleotides, the CDR3 is TGTGCCAGCAGCTCAGAAACAGGGGGATATGAGCAGTACTTC. Variable domain in full (rest from reference TRBV9 and TRBJ2-7): DSGVTQTPKHLITATGQRVTLRCSPRSGDLSVYWYQQSLDQGLQFLIQYYNGEERAKGNILERFSAQQFPDLHSELNLSSLELGDSALYFCASSSETGGYEQYFGPGTRLTVT.

This clone was counted only a few times. This chain joins TRBV5-8 and TRBJ2-3, with 9 bases fitting TRBD1. The V gene's germline CDR1 is SGHTS and CDR2 YDEGEE. The CDR3 is made up of 16 amino acids. The junction had 10 bases not matched to a gene; V was cut back by 4 bases and J by 4 bases. CDR3 protein: CASSMGQGRGPDTQYF. The DNA of the CDR3 is TGTGCCAGCAGCATGGGACAGGGACGAGGGCCAGATACGCAGTATTTT.

This chain links TRBV28 with TRBJ2-5, with D maybe TRBD2 (5 bases). The tail of the sequence fits TRBJ2-7 better, so the J call may be wrong. Germline values: CDR1 MDHEN, CDR2 SYDVKM. The CDR3 sequence is 13 residues long. The CDR3 here is CASGRTDTYEQYF. CDR3 nucleotide sequence: TGTGCCAGCGGACGGACTGACACCTACGAGCAGTACTTC.

This clone was picked up a small number of times. The rearrangement links TRBV18 to TRBJ2-1; D might be TRBD2 (5 bases). The germline V and J ends were trimmed by 2 bases and 0 bases, with 11 bases remaining between them. The germline gives CDR1 KGHSH, CDR2 LQKENI. This CDR3 has 16 amino acids. CDR3 DNA: TGTGCCAGCTCACCAATCGAACTAGGCTCCTACAATGAGCAGTTCTTC. This translates into CASSPIELGSYNEQFF. The full variable domain, with the rest looked up from reference TRBV18 and TRBJ2-1, is NAGVMQNPRHLVRRRGQEARLRCSPMKGHSHVYWYRQLPEEGLKFMVYLQKENIIDESGMPKERFSAEFPKEGPSILRIQQVVRGDSAAYFCASSPIELGSYNEQFFGPGTRLTVL.

This clone has just a few counts. The genes are TRBV15 and TRBJ2-5; 12 bases are shared with TRBD2. The CDR3 is 17 residues long. The V gene end was trimmed by 0 bases and the J gene end by 1 base; junction bases not matched to a gene: 3. In germline, CDR1 is LNHNV, CDR2 YYDKDF (reference sequence). The CDR3 here is CATSRDRTSGVQETQYF. The CDR3 bases are TGTGCCACCAGCAGAGATCGGACTAGCGGGGTCCAAGAGACCCAGTACTTC. Full variable domain (missing parts from reference TRBV15 and TRBJ2-5): DAMVIQNPRYQVTQFGKPVTLSCSQTLNHNVMYWYQQKSSQAPKLLFHYYDKDFNNEADTPDNFQSRRPNTSFCFLDIRSPGLGDTAMYLCATSRDRTSGVQETQYFGPGTRLLVL.